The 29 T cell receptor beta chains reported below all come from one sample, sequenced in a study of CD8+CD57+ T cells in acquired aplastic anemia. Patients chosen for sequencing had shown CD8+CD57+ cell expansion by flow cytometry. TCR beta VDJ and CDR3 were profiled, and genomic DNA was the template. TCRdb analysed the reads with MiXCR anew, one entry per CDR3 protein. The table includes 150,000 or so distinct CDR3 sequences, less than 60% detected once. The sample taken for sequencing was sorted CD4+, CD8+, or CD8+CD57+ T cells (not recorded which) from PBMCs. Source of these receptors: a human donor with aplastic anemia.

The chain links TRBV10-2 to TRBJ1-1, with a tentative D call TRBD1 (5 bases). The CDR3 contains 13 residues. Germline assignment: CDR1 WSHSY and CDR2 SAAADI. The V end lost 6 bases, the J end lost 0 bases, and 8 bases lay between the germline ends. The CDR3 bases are TGCGCCAGCAGGGCGACAGTGAACACTGAAGCTTTCTTT. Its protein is CASRATVNTEAFF.

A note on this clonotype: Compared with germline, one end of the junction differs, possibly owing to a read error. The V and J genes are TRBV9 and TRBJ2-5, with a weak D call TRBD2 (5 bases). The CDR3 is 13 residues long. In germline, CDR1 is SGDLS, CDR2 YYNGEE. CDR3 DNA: TGTGCCAGCAGCCCCGACCTTTGGGAGACCCAGCGCTTC. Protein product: CASSPDLWETQRF. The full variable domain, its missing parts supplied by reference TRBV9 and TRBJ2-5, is DSGVTQTPKHLITATGQRVTLRCSPRSGDLSVYWYQQSLDQGLQFLIQYYNGEERAKGNILERFSAQQFPDLHSELNLSSLELGDSALYFCASSPDLWETQRFGPGTRLLVL.

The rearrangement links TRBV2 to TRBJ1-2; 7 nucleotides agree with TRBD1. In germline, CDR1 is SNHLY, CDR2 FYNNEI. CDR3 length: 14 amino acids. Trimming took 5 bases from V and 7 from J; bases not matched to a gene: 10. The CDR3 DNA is TGTGCCAGCAGTACGCGACAGGGAAGTGGTGGCTACACCTTC. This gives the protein CASSTRQGSGGYTF.

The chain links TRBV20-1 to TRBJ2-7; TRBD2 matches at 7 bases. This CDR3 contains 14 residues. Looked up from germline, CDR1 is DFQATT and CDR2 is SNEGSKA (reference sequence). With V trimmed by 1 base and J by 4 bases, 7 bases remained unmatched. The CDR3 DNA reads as TGCAGTGCTAGAGGGCCTAGCGGATTTTACGAGCAGTACTTC. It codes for CSARGPSGFYEQYF.

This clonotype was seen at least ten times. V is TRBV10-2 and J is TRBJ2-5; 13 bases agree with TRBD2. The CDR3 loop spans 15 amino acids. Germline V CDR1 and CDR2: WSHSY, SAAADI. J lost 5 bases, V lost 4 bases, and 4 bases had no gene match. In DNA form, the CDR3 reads TGCGCCAGCAGTGTCGGACTAGCGGGAGCGGAGACCCAGTACTTC. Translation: CASSVGLAGAETQYF.

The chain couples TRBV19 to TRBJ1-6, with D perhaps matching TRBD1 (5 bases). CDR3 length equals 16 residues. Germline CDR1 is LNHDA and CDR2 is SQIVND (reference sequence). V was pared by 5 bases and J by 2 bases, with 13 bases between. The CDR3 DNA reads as TGTGCCAGTAGTCGGAGAGACAGCCCCTATAATTCACCCCTCCACTTT. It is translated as CASSRRDSPYNSPLHF.

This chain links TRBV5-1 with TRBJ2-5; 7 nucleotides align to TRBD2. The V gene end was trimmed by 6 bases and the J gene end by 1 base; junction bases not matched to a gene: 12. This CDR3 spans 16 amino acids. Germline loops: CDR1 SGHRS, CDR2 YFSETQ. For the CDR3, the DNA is TGCGCCAGCAAACTACGAGTGGGGGGGGGCCAAGAGACCCAGTACTTC. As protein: CASKLRVGGGQETQYF. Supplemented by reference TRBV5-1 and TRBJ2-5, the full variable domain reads KAGVTQTPRYLIKTRGQQVTLSCSPISGHRSVSWYQQTPGQGLQFLFEYFSETQRNKGNFPGRFSGRQFSNSRSEMNVSTLELGDSALYLCASKLRVGGGQETQYFGPGTRLLVL.

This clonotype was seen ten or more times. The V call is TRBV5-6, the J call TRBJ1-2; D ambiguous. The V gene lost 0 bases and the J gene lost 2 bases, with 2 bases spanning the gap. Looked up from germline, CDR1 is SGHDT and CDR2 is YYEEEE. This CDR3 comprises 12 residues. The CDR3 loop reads CASSLENYGYTF. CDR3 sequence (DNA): TGTGCCAGCAGCTTGGAAAACTATGGCTACACCTTC.

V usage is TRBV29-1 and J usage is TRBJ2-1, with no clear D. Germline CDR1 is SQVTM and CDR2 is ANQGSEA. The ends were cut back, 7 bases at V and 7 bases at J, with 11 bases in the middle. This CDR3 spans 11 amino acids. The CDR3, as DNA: TGCAGCGCACAATTTACGAATGAGCAGTTCTTC. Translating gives CSAQFTNEQFF.

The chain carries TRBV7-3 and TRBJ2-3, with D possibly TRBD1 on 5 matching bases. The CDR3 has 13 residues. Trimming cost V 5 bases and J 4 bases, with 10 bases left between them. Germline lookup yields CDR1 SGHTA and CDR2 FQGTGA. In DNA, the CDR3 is TGTGCCAGCAGCACCCTAGGGGCAGATACGCAGTATTTT. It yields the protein CASSTLGADTQYF.

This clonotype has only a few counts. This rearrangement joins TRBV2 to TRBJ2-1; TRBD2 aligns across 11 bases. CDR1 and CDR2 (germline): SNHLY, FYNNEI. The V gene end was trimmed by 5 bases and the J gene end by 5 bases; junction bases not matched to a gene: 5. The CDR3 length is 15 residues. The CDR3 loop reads CASSLIAGGNNEQFF. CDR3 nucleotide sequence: TGTGCCAGCAGTTTGATAGCGGGAGGGAACAATGAGCAGTTCTTC.

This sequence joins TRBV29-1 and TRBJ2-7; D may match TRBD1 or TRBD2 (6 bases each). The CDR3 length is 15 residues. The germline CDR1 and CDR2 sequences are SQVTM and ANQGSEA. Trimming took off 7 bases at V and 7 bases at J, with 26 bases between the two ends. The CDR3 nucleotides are TGCAGCGCCTACGGGGGCAGGGGACTTTCGGATGAGCAGTACTTC. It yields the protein CSAYGGRGLSDEQYF.

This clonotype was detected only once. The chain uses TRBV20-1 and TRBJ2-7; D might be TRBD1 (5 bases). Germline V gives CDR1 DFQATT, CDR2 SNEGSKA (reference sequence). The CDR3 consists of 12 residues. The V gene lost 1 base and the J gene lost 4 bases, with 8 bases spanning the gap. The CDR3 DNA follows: TGCAGTGCTAGAGTTGGGGCATACGAGCAGTACTTC. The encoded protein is CSARVGAYEQYF.

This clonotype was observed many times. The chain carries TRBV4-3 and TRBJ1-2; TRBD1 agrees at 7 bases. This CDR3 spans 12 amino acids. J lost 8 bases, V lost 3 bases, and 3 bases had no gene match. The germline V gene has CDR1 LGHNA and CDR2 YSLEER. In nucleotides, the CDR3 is TGCGCCAGCAGCCAGACAGGGTCAGGCTACACCTTC. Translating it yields CASSQTGSGYTF.

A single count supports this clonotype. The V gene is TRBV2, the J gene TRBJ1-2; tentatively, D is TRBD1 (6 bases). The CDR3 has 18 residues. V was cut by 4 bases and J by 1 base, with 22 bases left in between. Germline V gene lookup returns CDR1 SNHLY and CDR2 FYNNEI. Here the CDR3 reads CASSGGGRPSDFNYGYTF. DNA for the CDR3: TGTGCCAGCAGTGGGGGGGGCCGACCAAGTGATTTTAACTATGGCTACACCTTC.

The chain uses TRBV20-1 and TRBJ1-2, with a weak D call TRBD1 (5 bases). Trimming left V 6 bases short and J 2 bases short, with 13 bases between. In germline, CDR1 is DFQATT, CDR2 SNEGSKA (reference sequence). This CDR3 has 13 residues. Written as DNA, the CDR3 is TGCAGTGCGGGGGGACTTGGAAACTATGGCTACACCTTC. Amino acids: CSAGGLGNYGYTF.

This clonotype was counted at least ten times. The CDR3 nucleotides are TGTGCCAGCAGTGAATACAGGGGGCCCTACGAGCAGTACTTC. Translated, it gives CASSEYRGPYEQYF. The gene calls are TRBV25-1 and TRBJ2-7; 8 nucleotides align to TRBD1. The germline V gene encodes CDR1 MGHDK and CDR2 SYGVNS. With V trimmed by 0 bases and J by 2 bases, 0 bases remained unmatched. This CDR3 contains 14 residues.

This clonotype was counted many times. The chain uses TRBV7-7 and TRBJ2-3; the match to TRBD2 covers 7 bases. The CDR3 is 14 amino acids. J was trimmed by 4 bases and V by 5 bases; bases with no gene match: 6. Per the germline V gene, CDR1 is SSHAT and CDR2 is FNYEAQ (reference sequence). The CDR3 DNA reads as TGTGCCAGCAGCGCGAGCGGGGAAGCAGATACGCAGTATTTT. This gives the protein CASSASGEADTQYF.

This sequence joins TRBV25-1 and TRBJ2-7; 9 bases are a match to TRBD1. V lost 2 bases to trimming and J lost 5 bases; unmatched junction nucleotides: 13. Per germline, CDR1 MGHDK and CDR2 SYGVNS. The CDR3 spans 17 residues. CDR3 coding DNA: TGTGCCAGCAGTGAAGGGGTGGAACCGGGACAGGGCCACGAGCAGTACTTC. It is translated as CASSEGVEPGQGHEQYF.

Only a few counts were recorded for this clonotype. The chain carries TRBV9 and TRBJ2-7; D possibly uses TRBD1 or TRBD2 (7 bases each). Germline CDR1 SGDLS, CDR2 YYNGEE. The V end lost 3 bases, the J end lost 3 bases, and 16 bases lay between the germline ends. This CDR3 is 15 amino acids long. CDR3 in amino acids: CASSATTGRVYEQYF. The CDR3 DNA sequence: TGTGCCAGCAGCGCCACGACAGGGAGGGTCTACGAGCAGTACTTC.

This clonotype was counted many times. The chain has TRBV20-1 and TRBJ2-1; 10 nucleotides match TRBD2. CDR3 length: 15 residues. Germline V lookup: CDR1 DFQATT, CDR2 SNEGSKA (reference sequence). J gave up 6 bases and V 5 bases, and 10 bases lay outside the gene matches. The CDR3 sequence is CSASPLAGRANEQFF. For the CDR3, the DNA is TGCAGTGCTTCCCCACTAGCGGGGCGGGCCAATGAGCAGTTCTTC.

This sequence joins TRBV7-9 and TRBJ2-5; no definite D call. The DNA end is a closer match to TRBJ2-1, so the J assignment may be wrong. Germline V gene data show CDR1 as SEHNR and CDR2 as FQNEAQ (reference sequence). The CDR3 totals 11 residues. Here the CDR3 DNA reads TGTGCCAGCAGCTTATTCGATGAGCAGTTCTTC. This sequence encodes CASSLFDEQFF.

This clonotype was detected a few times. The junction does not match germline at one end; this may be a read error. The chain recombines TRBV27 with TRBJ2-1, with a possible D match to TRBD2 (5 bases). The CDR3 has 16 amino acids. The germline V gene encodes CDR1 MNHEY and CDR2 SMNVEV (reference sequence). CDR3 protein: CASSFLDGGSYNEQSF. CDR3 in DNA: TGTGCCAGCAGTTTCCTGGACGGAGGCTCCTACAATGAGCAGTCCTTC.

In DNA form, the CDR3 reads TGTGCCAGCAGCGGTTTGACCGATGAAGCTTTCTTT. Amino acids: CASSGLTDEAFF. The chain combines TRBV9 with TRBJ1-1, with unresolved D. Trimming removed 3 bases from V and 7 bases from J, with 10 bases in between. The germline V gene has CDR1 SGDLS and CDR2 YYNGEE. The CDR3 consists of 12 residues. Using reference TRBV9 and TRBJ1-1 for the parts outside the CDR3, the full variable domain is DSGVTQTPKHLITATGQRVTLRCSPRSGDLSVYWYQQSLDQGLQFLIQYYNGEERAKGNILERFSAQQFPDLHSELNLSSLELGDSALYFCASSGLTDEAFFGQGTRLTVV.

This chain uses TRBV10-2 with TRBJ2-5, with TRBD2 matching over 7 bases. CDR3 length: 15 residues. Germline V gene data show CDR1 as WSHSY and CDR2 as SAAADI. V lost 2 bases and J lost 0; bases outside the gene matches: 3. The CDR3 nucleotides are TGCGCCAGCAGTGAGGGGACTACTAACCAAGAGACCCAGTACTTC. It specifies CASSEGTTNQETQYF.

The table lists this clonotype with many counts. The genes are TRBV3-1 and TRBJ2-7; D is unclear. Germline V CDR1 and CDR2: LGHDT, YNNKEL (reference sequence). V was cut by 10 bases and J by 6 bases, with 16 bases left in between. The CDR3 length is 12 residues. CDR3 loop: CATHGTLAEQYV. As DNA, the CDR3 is TGTGCCACCCATGGTACCTTAGCCGAGCAGTACGTC.

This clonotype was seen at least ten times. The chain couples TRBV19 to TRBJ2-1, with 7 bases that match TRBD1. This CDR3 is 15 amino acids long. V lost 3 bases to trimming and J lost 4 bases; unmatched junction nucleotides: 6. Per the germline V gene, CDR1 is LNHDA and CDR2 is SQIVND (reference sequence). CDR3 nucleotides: TGTGCCAGTAGTATTGACAGGGTGAGTTACAATGAGCAGTTCTTC. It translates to CASSIDRVSYNEQFF.

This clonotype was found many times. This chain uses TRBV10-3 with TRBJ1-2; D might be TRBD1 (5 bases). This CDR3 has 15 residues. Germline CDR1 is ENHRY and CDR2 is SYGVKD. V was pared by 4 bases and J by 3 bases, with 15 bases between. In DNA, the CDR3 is TGTGCCATCAGTGGGGGAGAGGGGAGCGACTATGGCTACACCTTC. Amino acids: CAISGGEGSDYGYTF.

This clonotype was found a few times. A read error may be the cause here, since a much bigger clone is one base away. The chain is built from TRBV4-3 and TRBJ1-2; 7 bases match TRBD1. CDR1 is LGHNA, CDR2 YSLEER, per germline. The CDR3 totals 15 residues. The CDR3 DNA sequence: TGCGCCAGCAGCCAAGATTGGAGGGGGCCGGGTGGCCACACCTTC. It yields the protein CASSQDWRGPGGHTF.